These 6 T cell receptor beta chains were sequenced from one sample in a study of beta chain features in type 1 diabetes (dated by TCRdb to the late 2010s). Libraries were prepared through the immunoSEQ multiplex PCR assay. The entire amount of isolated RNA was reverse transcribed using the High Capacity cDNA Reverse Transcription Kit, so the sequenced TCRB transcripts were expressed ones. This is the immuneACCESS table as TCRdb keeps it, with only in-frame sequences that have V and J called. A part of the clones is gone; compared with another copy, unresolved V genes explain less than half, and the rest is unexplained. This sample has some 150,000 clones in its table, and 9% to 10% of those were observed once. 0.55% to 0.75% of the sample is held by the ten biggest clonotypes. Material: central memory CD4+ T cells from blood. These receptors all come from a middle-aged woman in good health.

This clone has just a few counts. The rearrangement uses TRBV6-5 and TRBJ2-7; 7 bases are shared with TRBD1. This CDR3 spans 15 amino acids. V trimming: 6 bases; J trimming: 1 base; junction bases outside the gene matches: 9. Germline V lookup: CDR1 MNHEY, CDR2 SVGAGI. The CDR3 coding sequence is TGTGCCAGCAGCCGGGACAGAAAGAGTTCCTACGAGCAGTACTTC. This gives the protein CASSRDRKSSYEQYF.

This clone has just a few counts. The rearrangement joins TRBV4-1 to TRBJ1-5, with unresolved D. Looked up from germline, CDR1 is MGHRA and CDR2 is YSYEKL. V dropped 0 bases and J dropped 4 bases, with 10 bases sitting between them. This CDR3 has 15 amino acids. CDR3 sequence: CASSQEFARNQPQHF. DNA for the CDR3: TGCGCCAGCAGCCAAGAATTCGCGAGAAATCAGCCCCAGCATTTT.

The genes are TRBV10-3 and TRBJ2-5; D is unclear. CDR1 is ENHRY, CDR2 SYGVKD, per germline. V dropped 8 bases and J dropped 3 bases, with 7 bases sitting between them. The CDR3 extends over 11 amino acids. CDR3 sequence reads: CAIREEETQYF. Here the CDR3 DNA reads TGTGCCATCCGAGAGGAAGAGACCCAGTACTTC.

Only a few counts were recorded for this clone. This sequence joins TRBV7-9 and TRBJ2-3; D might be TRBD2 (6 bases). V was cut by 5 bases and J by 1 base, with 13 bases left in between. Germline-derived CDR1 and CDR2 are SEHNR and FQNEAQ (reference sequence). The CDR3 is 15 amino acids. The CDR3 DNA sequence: TGTGCCAGCAGCCCTTACAAGCGGGGCACAGATACGCAGTATTTT. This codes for CASSPYKRGTDTQYF.

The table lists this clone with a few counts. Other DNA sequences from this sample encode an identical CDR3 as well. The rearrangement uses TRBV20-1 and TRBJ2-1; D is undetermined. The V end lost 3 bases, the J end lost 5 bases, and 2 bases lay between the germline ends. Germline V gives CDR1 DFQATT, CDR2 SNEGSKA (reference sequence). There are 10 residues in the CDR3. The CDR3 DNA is TGCAGTGCTAGTAACAATGAGCAGTTCTTC. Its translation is CSASNNEQFF.

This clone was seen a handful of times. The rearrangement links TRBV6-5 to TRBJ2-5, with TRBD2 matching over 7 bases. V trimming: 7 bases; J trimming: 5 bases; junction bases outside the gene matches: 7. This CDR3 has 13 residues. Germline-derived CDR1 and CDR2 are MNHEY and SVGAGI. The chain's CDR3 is CASTSGLVETQYF. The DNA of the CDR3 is TGTGCCAGCACTTCCGGACTAGTCGAGACCCAGTACTTC.